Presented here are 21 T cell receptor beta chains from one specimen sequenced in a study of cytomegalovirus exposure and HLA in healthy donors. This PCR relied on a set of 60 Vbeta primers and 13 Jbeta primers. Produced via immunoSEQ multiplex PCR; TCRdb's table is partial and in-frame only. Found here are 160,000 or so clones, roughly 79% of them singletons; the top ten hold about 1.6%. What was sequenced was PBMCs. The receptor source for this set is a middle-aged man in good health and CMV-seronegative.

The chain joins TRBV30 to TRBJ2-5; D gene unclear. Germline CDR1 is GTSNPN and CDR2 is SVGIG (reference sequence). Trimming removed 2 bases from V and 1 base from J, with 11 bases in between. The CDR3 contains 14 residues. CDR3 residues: CAWSPVAGQETQYF. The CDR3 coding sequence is TGTGCCTGGAGTCCGGTGGCAGGCCAAGAGACCCAGTACTTC.

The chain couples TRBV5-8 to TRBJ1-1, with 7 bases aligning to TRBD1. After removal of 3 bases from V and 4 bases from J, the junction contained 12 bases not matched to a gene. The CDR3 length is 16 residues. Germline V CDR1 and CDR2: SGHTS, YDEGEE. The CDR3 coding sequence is TGTGCCAGCAGCTCCCTAACGACAGGGTGGCTCACTGAAGCTTTCTTT. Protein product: CASSSLTTGWLTEAFF. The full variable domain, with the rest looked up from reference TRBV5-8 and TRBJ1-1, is EAGVTQSPTHLIKTRGQQATLRCSPISGHTSVYWYQQALGLGLQFLLWYDEGEERNRGNFPPRFSGRQFPNYSSELNVNALELEDSALYLCASSSLTTGWLTEAFFGQGTRLTVV.

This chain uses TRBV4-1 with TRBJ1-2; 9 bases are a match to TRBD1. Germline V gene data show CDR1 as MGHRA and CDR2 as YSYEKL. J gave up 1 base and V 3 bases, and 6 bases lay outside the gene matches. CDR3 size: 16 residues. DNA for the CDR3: TGCGCCAGCAGCCACAGGACAGGGGATTATAACTATGGCTACACCTTC. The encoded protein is CASSHRTGDYNYGYTF.

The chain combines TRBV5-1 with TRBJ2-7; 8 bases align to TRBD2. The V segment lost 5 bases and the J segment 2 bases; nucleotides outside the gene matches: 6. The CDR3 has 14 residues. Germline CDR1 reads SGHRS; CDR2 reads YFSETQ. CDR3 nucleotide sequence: TGCGCCAGCAGGGGAGCTAGCGGGCCCTACGAGCAGTACTTC. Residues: CASRGASGPYEQYF.

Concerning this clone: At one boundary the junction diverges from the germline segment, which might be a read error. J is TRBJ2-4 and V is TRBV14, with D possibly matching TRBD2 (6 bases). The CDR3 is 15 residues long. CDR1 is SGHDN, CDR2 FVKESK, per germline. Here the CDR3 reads CASSVTRLAKNSQYF. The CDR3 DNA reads TGTGCCAGCAGCGTGACTAGATTAGCCAAAAACAGTCAGTACTTC.

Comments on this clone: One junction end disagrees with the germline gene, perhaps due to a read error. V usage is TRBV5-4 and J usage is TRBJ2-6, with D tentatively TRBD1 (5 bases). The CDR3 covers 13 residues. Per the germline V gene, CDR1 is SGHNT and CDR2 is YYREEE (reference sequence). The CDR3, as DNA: TGTGCCAGCAGACAGTCTGGGGCCAACGGCCTGACTTTC. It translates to CASRQSGANGLTF.

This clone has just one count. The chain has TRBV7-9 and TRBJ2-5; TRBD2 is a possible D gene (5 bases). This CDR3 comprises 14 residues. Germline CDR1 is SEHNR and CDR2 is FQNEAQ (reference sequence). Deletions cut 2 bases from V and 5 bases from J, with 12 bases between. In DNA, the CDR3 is TGTGCCAGCAGCTTAATTGCGGGCGGGGAGACCCAGTACTTC. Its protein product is CASSLIAGGETQYF.

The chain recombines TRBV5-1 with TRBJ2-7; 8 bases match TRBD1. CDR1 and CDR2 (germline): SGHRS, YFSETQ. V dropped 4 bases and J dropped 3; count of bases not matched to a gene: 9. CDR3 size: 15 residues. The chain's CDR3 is CASSIGTGRDYEQYF. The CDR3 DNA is TGCGCCAGCAGCATTGGGACAGGTAGGGACTACGAGCAGTACTTC.

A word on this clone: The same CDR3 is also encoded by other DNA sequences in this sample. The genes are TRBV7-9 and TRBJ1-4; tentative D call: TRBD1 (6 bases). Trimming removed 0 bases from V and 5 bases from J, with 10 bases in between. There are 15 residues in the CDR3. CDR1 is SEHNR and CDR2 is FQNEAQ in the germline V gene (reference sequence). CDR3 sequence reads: CASSLAWTVNEKLFF. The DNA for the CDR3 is TGTGCCAGCAGCTTAGCGTGGACAGTAAATGAAAAACTGTTTTTT.

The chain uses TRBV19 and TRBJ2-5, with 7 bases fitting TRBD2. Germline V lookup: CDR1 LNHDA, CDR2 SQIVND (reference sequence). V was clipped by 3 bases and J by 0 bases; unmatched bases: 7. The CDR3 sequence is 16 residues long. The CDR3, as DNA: TGTGCCAGTAGTATTTTAAGCGGGGCAAACCAAGAGACCCAGTACTTC. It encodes CASSILSGANQETQYF.

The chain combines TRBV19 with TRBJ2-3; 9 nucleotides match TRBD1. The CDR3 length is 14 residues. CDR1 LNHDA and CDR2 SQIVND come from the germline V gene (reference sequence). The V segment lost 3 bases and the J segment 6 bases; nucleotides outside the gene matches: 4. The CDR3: CASSMDRGADTQYF. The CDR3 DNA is TGTGCCAGTAGTATGGACAGGGGCGCGGATACGCAGTATTTT.

In nucleotides, the CDR3 is TGTGCCACCCAGACAGGGTCATGGAACACTGAAGCTTTCTTT. It is translated as CATQTGSWNTEAFF. This rearrangement joins TRBV19 to TRBJ1-1, with 7 bases lining up with TRBD1. Germline V CDR1 and CDR2: LNHDA, SQIVND (reference sequence). Trimming cost V 10 bases and J 1 base; bases outside gene matches: 9. The CDR3 totals 14 residues.

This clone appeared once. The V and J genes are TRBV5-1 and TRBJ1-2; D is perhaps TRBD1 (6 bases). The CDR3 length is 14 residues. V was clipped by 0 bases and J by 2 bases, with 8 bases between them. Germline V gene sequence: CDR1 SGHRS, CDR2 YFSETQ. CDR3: CASSLGDRNYGYTF. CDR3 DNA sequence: TGCGCCAGCAGCTTGGGTGACAGGAACTATGGCTACACCTTC.

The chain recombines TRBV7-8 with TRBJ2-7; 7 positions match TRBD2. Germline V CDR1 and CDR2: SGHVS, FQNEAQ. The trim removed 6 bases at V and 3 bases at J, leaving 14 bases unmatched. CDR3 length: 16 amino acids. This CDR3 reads CASRGGVASQNYEQYV. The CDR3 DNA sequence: TGTGCCAGCAGGGGAGGGGTAGCGAGTCAGAACTACGAGCAGTACGTC.

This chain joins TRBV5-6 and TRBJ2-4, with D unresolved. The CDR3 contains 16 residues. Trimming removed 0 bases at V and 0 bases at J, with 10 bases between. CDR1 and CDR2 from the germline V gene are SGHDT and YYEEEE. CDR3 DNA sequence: TGTGCCAGCAGCTTGGCCGGCGGCCTAGCCAAAAACATTCAGTACTTC. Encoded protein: CASSLAGGLAKNIQYF.

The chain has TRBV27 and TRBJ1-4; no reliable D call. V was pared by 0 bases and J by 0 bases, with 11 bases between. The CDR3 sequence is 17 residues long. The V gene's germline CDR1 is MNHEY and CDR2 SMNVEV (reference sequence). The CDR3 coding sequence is TGTGCCAGCAGTTTATCACCCTCAGGTGCAACTAATGAAAAACTGTTTTTT. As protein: CASSLSPSGATNEKLFF.

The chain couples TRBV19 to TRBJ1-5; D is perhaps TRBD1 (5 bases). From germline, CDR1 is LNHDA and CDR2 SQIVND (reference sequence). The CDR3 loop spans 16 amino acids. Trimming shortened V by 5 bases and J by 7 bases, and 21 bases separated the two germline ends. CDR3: CASSLGGGRAGQPQHF. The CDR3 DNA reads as TGTGCCAGTAGTCTCGGAGGAGGCAGGGCGGGACAGCCCCAGCATTTT.

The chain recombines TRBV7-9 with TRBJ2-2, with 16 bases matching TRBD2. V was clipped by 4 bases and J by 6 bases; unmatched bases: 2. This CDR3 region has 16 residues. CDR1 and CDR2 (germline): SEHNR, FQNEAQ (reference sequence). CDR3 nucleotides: TGTGCCAGCAGCTCGGGGACTAGCGGGAGGGCCGGGGAGCTGTTTTTT. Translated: CASSSGTSGRAGELFF. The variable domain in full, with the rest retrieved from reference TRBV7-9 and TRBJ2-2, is DTGVSQNPRHKITKRGQNVTFRCDPISEHNRLYWYRQTLGQGPEFLTYFQNEAQLEKSRLLSDRFSAERPKGSFSTLEIQRTEQGDSAMYLCASSSGTSGRAGELFFGEGSRLTVL.

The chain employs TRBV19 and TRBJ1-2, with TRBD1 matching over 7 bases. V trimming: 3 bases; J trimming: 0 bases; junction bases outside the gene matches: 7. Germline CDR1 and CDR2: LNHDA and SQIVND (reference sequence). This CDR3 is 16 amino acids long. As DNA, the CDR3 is TGTGCCAGTAGTATGAGGCGGGACAGTCCTAACTATGGCTACACCTTC. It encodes CASSMRRDSPNYGYTF.

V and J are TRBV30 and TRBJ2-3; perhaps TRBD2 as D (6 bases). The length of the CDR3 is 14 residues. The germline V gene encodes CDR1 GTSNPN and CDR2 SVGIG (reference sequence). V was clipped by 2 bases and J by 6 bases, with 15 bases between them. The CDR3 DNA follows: TGTGCCTGGAGTAAACTAGCTTTATCGGATACGCAGTATTTT. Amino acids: CAWSKLALSDTQYF.

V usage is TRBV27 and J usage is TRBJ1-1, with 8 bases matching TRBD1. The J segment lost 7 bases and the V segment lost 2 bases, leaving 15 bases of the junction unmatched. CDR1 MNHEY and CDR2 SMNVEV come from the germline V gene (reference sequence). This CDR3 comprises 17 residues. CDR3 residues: CASSLMSPGRGRIEAFF. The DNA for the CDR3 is TGTGCCAGCAGTTTAATGTCCCCCGGCAGGGGGCGCATTGAAGCTTTCTTT.